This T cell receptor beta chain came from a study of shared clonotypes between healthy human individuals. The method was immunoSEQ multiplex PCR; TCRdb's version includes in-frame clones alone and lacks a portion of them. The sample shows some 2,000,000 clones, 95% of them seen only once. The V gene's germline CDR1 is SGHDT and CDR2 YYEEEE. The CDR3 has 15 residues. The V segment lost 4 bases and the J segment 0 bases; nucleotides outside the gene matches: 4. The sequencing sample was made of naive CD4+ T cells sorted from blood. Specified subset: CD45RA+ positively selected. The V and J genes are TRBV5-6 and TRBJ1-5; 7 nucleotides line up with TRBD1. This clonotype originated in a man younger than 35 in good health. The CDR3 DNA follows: TGTGCCAGCAGCCGACAGGGAAATAGCAATCAGCCCCAGCATTTT. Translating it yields CASSRQGNSNQPQHF.